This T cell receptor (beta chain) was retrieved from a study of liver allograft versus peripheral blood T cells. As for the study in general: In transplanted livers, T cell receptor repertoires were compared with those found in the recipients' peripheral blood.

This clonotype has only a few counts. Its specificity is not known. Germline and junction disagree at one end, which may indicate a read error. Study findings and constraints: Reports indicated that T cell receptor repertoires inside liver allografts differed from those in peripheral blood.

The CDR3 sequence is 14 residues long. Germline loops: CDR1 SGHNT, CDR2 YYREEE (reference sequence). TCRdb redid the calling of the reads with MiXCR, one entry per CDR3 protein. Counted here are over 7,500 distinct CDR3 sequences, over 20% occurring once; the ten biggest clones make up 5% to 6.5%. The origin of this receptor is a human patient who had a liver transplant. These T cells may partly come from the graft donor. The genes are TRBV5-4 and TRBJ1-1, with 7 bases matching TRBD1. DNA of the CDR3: TGTGCCAGCAGCTTGGAAGACAGGGTAAAGGAACCCGTCTTT. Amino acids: CASSLEDRVKEPVF.